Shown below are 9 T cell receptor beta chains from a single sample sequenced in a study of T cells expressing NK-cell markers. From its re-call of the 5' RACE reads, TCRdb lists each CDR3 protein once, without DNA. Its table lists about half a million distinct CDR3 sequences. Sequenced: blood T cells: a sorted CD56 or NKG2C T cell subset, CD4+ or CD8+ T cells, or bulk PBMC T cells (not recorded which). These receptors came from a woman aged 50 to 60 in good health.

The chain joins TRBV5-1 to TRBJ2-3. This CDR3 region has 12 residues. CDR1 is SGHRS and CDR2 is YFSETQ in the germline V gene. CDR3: CASSQAPDTQYF.

The CDR3 loop is CASSLLTGARMREQYF. The J gene is TRBJ2-7, the V gene TRBV5-6; as DNA is missing, the TRBD2 call by TCRdb cannot be tested. The CDR3 totals 16 residues. Germline V gene sequence: CDR1 SGHDT, CDR2 YYEEEE.

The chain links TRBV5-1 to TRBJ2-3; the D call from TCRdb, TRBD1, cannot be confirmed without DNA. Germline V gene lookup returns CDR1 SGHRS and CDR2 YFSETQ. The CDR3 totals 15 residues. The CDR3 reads CASSSGQLMPDTQYF.

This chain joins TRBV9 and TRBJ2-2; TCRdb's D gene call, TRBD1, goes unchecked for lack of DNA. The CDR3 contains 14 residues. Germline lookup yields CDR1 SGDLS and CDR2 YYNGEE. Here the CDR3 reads CASTRDGVAGELFF.

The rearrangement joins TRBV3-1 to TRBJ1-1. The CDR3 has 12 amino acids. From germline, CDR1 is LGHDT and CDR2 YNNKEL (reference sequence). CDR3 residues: CASSQGNLLAFF. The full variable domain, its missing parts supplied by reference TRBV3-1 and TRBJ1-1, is DTAVSQTPKYLVTQMGNDKSIKCEQNLGHDTMYWYKQDSKKFLKIMFSYNNKELIINETVPNRFSPKSPDKAHLNLHINSLELGDSAVYFCASSQGNLLAFFGQGTRLTVV.

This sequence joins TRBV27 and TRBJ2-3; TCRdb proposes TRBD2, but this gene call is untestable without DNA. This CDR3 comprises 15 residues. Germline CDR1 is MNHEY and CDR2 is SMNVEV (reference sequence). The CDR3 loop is CASSLTSGGGDTQYF.

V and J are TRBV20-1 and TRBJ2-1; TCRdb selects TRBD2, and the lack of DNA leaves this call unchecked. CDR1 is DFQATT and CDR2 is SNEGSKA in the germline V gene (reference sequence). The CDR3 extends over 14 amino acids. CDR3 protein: CSARNQSPRDEQFF.

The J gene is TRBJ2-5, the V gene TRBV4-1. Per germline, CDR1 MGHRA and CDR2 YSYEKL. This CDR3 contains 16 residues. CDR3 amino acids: CASSPSEWGFQETQYF.

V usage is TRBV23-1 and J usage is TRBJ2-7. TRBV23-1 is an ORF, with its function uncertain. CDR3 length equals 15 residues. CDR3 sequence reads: CASSQSSTTTYEQYF.